These 3 T cell receptor beta chains were all obtained from the same sample, sequenced in a study of blood T cell repertoires in COVID-19. Libraries were prepared by immunoSEQ multiplex PCR; TCRdb keeps only in-frame clonotypes and omits some of them. This table has 65,000 to 85,000 clones, roughly 90% appearing once. The sample was peripheral blood. These receptors all stem from a man older than 75 with COVID-19, enrolled during active disease.

The chain uses TRBV2 and TRBJ1-5; D might be TRBD1 (5 bases). The germline gives CDR1 SNHLY, CDR2 FYNNEI. This CDR3 region has 12 residues. V shed 7 bases and J shed 5 bases, with 9 bases lying between them. The CDR3 DNA reads TGTGCCAGCACCGGAGGGGATCAGCCCCAGCATTTT. It encodes CASTGGDQPQHF.

This clone was observed a single time. The V gene is TRBV4-2, the J gene TRBJ1-6; D is unclear. Germline CDR1 reads LGHNA; CDR2 reads YNFKEQ. The V end lost 1 base, the J end lost 9 bases, and 13 bases lay between the germline ends. CDR3 size: 15 residues. As DNA, the CDR3 is TGTGCCAGCAGCCAAGTAGTTAATGAGGGTTCACCCCTCCACTTT. Its protein is CASSQVVNEGSPLHF.

The table lists this clone with a count of one. This chain connects TRBV15 to TRBJ1-2; the D gene is possibly TRBD1 (5 bases). The CDR3 loop spans 12 amino acids. Trimming pared 3 bases from V and 6 bases from J, leaving 8 bases between. CDR1 LNHNV and CDR2 YYDKDF come from the germline V gene (reference sequence). CDR3 in DNA: TGTGCCACCAGCAGGGACACCCATGGCTACACCTTC. The encoded protein is CATSRDTHGYTF.